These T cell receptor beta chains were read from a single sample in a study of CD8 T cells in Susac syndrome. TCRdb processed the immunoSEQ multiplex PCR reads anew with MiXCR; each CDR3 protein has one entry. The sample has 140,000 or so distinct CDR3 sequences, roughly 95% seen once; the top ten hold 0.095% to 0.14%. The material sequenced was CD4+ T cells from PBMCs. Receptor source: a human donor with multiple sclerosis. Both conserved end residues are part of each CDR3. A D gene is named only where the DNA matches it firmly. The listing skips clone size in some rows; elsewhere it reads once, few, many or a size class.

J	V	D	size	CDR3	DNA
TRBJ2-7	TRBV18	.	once	CASSPNPFSYEQYF	TGTGCCAGCTCACCAAATCCATTCTCCTACGAGCAGTACTTC
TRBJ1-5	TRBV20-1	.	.	CSAHSWGENQPQHF	TGCAGTGCCCACTCGTGGGGGGAAAATCAGCCCCAGCATTTT
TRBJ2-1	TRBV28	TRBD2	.	CASRYRDRGTSGSYNEQFF	TGTGCCAGCAGATACCGGGACAGGGGGACTAGCGGGAGTTACAATGAGCAGTTCTTC
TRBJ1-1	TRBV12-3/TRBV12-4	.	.	CASSKAPGIMNTEAFF	TGTGCCAGCAGTAAAGCGCCAGGAATCATGAACACTGAAGCTTTCTTT
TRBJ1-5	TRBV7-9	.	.	CASRAREPNQPQHF	TGTGCCAGCCGGGCCAGGGAACCAAATCAGCCCCAGCATTTT
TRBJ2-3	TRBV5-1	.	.	CASSFGNPSTDTQYF	TGCGCCAGCAGCTTCGGTAACCCTAGCACAGATACGCAGTATTTT
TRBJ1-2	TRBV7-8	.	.	CASSSNRALAGYTF	TGTGCCAGCAGCTCCAACAGGGCCCTGGCGGGCTACACCTTC
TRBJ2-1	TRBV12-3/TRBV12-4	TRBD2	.	CASTSGLRGGNEQFF	TGTGCCAGCACCTCGGGACTTCGGGGGGGGAATGAGCAGTTCTTC
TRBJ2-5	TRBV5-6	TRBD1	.	CASSRAGQGAETQYF	TGTGCCAGCAGCCGCGCGGGACAGGGGGCTGAGACCCAGTACTTC
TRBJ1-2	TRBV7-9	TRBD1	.	CASSSAGTGRFGYTF	TGTGCCAGCAGCTCAGCCGGGACAGGGCGTTTTGGCTACACCTTC
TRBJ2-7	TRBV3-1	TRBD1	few	CASSQVQGAREQYF	TGTGCCAGCAGCCAAGTCCAGGGGGCAAGGGAGCAGTACTTC
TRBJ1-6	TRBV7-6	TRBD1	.	CASRKDRVDSPLHF	TGTGCCAGCAGGAAGGACAGGGTTGATTCACCCCTCCACTTT
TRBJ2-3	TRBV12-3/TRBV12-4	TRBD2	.	CASRKRLAATDTQYF	TGTGCCAGCAGGAAGAGACTAGCGGCCACAGATACGCAGTATTTT
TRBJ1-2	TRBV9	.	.	CASSVGYPEPGNNYGYTF	TGTGCCAGCAGCGTAGGTTATCCTGAGCCGGGTAATAACTATGGCTACACCTTC
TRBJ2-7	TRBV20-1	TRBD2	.	CSAPTPSGSGEQYF	TGCAGTGCTCCAACCCCTAGCGGGAGTGGCGAGCAGTACTTC
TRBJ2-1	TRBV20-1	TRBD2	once	CSARLAGGGSNEQFF	TGCAGTGCTAGGCTAGCGGGAGGGGGTTCGAATGAGCAGTTCTTC
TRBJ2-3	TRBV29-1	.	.	CSAGGDTQYF	TGCAGCGCCGGTGGGGATACGCAGTATTTT
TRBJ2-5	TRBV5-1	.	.	CASSLSPTGSPQETQYF	TGCGCCAGCAGCTTATCCCCCACTGGTAGTCCACAAGAGACCCAGTACTTC
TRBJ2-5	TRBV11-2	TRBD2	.	CASSLDWASGRYWQETQYF	TGTGCCAGCAGCTTAGATTGGGCTAGCGGGAGATATTGGCAAGAGACCCAGTACTTC
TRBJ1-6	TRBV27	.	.	CASSLTRDRRDNSPLHF	TGTGCCAGCAGTTTGACGCGGGATCGGAGAGATAATTCACCCCTCCACTTT
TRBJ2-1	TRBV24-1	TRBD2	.	CATSEPGLAGVGNEQFF	TGTGCCACCAGTGAGCCGGGACTAGCGGGAGTGGGTAATGAGCAGTTCTTC
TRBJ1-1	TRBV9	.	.	CASRPGGRNTEAFF	TGTGCCAGCAGGCCGGGGGGAAGGAACACTGAAGCTTTCTTT
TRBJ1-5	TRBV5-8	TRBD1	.	CASRGDRGTQPQHF	TGTGCCAGCAGGGGGGACAGGGGGACTCAGCCCCAGCATTTT
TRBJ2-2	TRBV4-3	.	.	CASSQTVGGELFF	TGCGCCAGCAGCCAGACAGTAGGCGGGGAGCTGTTTTTT
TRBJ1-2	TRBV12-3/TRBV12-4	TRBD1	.	CASSQGTGHNYGYTF	TGTGCCAGCAGTCAGGGGACAGGCCACAACTATGGCTACACCTTC
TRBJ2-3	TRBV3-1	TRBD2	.	CASSRISSGSSTDTQYF	TGTGCCAGCAGTCGGATATCTAGCGGATCTAGCACAGATACGCAGTATTTT
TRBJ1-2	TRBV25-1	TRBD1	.	CASSASNRGRYYGYTF	TGTGCCAGCAGTGCGTCAAACAGGGGGCGATACTATGGCTACACCTTC
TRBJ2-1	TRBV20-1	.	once	CSAPGPYNEQFF	TGCAGTGCTCCCGGACCCTACAATGAGCAGTTCTTC
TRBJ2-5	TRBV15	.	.	CATSRPQGPWYF	TGTGCCACCAGCAGACCCCAGGGCCCTTGGTACTTC
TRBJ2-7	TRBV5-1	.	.	CASSLLLHSYEQYF	TGCGCCAGCAGCTTGCTACTCCACTCCTACGAGCAGTACTTC
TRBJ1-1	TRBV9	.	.	CASSVGSTSRYEAFF	TGTGCCAGCAGCGTAGGTTCAACTAGTCGGTATGAAGCTTTCTTT
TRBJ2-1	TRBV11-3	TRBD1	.	CASSKPGQGRNEQFF	TGTGCCAGCAGCAAACCGGGACAGGGACGCAATGAGCAGTTCTTC
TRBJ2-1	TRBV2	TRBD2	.	CASTESSGATYNEQFF	TGTGCCAGCACCGAATCTAGCGGGGCAACCTACAATGAGCAGTTCTTC
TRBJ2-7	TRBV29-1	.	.	CSVEEGTNEQYF	TGCAGCGTTGAGGAGGGAACTAACGAGCAGTACTTC
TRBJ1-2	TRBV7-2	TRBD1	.	CASSPSTGGGNYGYTF	TGTGCCAGCAGCCCCAGTACAGGGGGCGGTAACTATGGCTACACCTTC
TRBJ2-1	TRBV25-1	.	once	CASSDVSGNNEQFF	TGTGCCAGCAGTGATGTCAGTGGAAACAATGAGCAGTTCTTC
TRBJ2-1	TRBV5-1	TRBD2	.	CASSLDPSGREQFF	TGCGCCAGCAGCTTGGATCCTAGCGGGAGGGAGCAGTTCTTC
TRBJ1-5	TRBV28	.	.	CASSPGVYQPQHF	TGTGCCAGCAGTCCTGGGGTGTATCAGCCCCAGCATTTT
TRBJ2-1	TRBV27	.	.	CASSLTLGAGAHNEQFF	TGTGCCAGCAGCCTCACCTTGGGGGCGGGGGCACACAATGAGCAGTTCTTC
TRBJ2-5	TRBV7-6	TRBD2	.	CASSEASGGESQYF	TGTGCCAGCAGCGAGGCTAGCGGTGGAGAGAGCCAGTACTTC
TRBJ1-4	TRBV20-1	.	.	CSARDRGGQPSRNEKLFF	TGCAGTGCTAGAGATCGTGGGGGCCAGCCCTCCAGGAATGAAAAACTGTTTTTT
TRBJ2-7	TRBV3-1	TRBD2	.	CASSPGLAGNEQYF	TGTGCCAGCAGCCCGGGACTAGCGGGAAACGAGCAGTACTTC
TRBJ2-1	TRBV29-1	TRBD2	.	CSVVWTSGSYNEQFF	TGCAGCGTTGTCTGGACTAGCGGATCCTACAATGAGCAGTTCTTC
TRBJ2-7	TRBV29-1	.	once	CSVESLSSYEQYF	TGCAGCGTTGAATCGTTGAGCTCCTACGAGCAGTACTTC
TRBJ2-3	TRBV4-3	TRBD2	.	CASSQERLAGGMDTQYF	TGCGCCAGCAGCCAAGAACGCCTAGCGGGGGGGATGGATACGCAGTATTTT
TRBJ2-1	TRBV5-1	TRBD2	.	CASSLGLASPYNEQFF	TGCGCCAGCAGCTTGGGACTAGCGTCTCCCTACAATGAGCAGTTCTTC
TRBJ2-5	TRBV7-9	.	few	CASSRGLGETQYF	TGTGCCAGCAGCCGAGGGTTAGGGGAGACCCAGTACTTC
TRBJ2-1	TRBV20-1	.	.	CSAVKVDSYNEQFF	TGCAGTGCTGTCAAGGTAGACTCCTACAATGAGCAGTTCTTC
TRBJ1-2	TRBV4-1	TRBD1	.	CASSQEPRQGPGYTF	TGCGCCAGCAGCCAAGAGCCCAGACAGGGCCCTGGCTACACCTTC
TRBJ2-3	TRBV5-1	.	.	CASGPGQTTDTQYF	TGCGCCAGCGGACCTGGACAGACTACAGATACGCAGTATTTT
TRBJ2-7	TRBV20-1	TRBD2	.	CSAGTSGSYEQYF	TGCAGTGCCGGGACTAGCGGTTCCTACGAGCAGTACTTC
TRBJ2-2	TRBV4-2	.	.	CASSQDKNTGELFF	TGTGCCAGCAGCCAGGACAAGAACACTGGGGAGCTGTTTTTT
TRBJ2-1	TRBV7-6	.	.	CASSGVLPYNEQFF	TGTGCCAGCAGCGGGGTGTTGCCGTACAATGAGCAGTTCTTC
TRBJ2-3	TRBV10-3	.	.	CAISETVPGASTDTQYF	TGTGCCATCAGTGAGACGGTTCCGGGGGCCAGCACAGATACGCAGTATTTT
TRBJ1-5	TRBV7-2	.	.	CASRVGGNQPQHF	TGTGCCAGCAGGGTAGGGGGGAATCAGCCCCAGCATTTT
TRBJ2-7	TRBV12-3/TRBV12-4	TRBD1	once	CASSLRGQRSPFEQYF	TGTGCCAGCAGTTTAAGGGGACAGCGATCGCCTTTCGAGCAGTACTTC
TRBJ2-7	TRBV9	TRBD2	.	CASSQGEGLIYEQYF	TGTGCCAGCAGCCAAGGGGAGGGACTAATATACGAGCAGTACTTC
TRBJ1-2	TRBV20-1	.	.	CSARVADYGYTF	TGCAGTGCTAGAGTGGCAGACTATGGCTACACCTTC
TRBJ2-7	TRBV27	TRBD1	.	CASSLTGQGSYEQYF	TGTGCCAGCAGTTTAACCGGACAGGGTTCCTACGAGCAGTACTTC